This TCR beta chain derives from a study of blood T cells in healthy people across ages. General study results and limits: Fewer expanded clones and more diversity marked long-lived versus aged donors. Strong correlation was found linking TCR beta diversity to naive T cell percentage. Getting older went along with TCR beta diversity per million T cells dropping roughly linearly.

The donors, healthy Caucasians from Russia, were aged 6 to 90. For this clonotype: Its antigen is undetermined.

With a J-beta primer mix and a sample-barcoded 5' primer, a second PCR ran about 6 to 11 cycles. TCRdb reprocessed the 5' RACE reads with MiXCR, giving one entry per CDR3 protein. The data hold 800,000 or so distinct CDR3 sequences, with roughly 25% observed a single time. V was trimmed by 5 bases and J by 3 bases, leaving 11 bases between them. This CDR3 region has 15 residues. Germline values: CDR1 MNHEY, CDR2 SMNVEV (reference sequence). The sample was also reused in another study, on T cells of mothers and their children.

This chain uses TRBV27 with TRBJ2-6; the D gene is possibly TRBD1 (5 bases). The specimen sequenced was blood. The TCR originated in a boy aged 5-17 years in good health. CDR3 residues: CASSRLGVGANVLTF. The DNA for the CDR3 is TGTGCCAGCAGTCGGCTAGGGGTTGGGGCCAACGTCCTGACTTTC.